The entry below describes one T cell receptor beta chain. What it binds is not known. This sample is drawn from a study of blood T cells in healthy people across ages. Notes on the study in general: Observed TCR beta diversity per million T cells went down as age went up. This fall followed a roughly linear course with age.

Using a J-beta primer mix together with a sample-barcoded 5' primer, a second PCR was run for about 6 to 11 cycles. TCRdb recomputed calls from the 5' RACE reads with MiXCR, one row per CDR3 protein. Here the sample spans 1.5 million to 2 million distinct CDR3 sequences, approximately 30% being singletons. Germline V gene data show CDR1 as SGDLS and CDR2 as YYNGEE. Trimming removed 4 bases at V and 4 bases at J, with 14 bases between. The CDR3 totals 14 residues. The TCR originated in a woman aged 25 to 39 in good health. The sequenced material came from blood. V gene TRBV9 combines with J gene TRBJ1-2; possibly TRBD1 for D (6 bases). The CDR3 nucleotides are TGTGCCAGCAGCCCGGAACAGGGAGGCTATGGCTACACCTTC. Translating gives CASSPEQGGYGYTF.